This section outlines one T cell receptor (beta chain) sequence together with its context. The source of the sample is a study of T-cell reconstitution after alpha-beta-depleted transplantation in children. Germline CDR1 WSHSY, CDR2 SAAADI. There are 15 residues in the CDR3. V was shortened by 5 bases and J by 0 bases, with 11 bases between the two germline ends. Unique molecular identifiers were used in preparing the TCRbeta library. TCRdb called the PCR reads again in MiXCR, with one record for every CDR3 protein. Here the sample spans about 110,000 distinct CDR3 sequences, 10% being singletons. The material sequenced was PBMCs from the stem cell graft donor, taken from the stem cell graft. The gene calls are TRBV10-2 and TRBJ1-5, with D possibly TRBD1 on 5 matching bases. The clonotype was recovered from a human donor who donated a stem cell graft to a child with acute lymphoblastic leukemia. CDR3 DNA sequence: TGCGCCAGCAGTATGACAGAGTTTAGCAATCAGCCCCAGCATTTT. This codes for CASSMTEFSNQPQHF.